This TCR beta chain was captured by sequencing in a study of shared clonotypes between healthy human individuals. Study as a whole: Contributing individuals were two females and three males aged 18 to 49.

CDR3 size: 15 residues. J was trimmed by 6 bases and V by 5 bases; bases with no gene match: 5. Looked up from germline, CDR1 is SEHNR and CDR2 is FQNEAQ (reference sequence). A remark on this clone: Its antigen is not known.

Study-wide results and caveats: Across subsets, estimated richness was generally greater for naive than for memory populations.

Clones were sequenced by immunoSEQ multiplex PCR, and TCRdb holds only the in-frame ones, with some missing. The sample holds approximately 2.4 million clones, roughly 95% seen once. The source material was naive CD4+ T cells sorted from blood. Subset noted: CD45RA+ positively selected. The chain has TRBV7-9 and TRBJ1-6; 9 bases align to TRBD1. This receptor was obtained from a man aged 18 to 35 in good health. This chain's CDR3 is CASSARDRANSPLHF. The CDR3 coding sequence is TGTGCCAGCAGCGCCCGGGACAGGGCTAATTCACCCCTCCACTTT.